This T cell receptor beta chain was recorded in a study of blood T cell repertoires in COVID-19. Assay used: immunoSEQ multiplex PCR; TCRdb lists only in-frame clones, some missing. The table includes hundreds of thousands of clones, approximately 84% detected once. CDR1 and CDR2 from the germline V gene are MDHEN and SYDVKM. Deletions cut 3 bases from V and 5 bases from J, with 11 bases between. CDR3 length: 14 amino acids. Material for sequencing was PBMCs or T cells enriched from blood (not recorded which). The source of this sequence is a man aged 35 to 55 who had recovered from COVID-19. The chain employs TRBV28 and TRBJ1-5; D is uncertain. CDR3 DNA sequence: TGTGCCAGCAGTTTTGGGCTCGATCATCAGCCCCAGCATTTT. It translates to CASSFGLDHQPQHF.